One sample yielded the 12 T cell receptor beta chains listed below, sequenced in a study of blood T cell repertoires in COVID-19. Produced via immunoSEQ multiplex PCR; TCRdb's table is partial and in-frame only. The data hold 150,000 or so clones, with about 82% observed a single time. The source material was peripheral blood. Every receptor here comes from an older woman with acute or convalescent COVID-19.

The CDR3 here is CAWSGGGNSNQPQHF. CDR3 DNA sequence: TGTGCCTGGAGTGGAGGGGGCAATAGCAATCAGCCCCAGCATTTT. The chain has TRBV30 and TRBJ1-5; 7 bases fit TRBD1. Germline V lookup: CDR1 GTSNPN, CDR2 SVGIG (reference sequence). CDR3 length: 15 residues. Trimming took 1 base from V and 0 from J; bases not matched to a gene: 3.

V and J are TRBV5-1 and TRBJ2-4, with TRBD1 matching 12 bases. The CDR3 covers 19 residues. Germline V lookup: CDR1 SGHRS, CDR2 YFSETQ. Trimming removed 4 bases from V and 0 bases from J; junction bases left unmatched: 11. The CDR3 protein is CASSASGTGGLLAKNIQYF. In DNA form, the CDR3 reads TGCGCCAGCAGCGCGTCCGGGACAGGGGGCCTTCTAGCCAAAAACATTCAGTACTTC.

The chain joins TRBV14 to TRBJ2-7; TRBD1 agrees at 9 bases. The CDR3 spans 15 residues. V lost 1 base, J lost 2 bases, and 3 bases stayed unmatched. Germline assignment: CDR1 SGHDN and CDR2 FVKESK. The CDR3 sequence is CASSQGTGDTYEQYF. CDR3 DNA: TGTGCCAGCAGCCAAGGGACAGGGGATACCTACGAGCAGTACTTC. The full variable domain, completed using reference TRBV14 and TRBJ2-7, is EAGVTQFPSHSVIEKGQTVTLRCDPISGHDNLYWYRRVMGKEIKFLLHFVKESKQDESGMPNNRFLAERTGGTYSTLKVQPAELEDSGVYFCASSQGTGDTYEQYFGPGTRLTVT.

In DNA, the CDR3 is TGCGCCAGCAGCCCACGGGGGTTTAATGAGCAGTTCTTC. Amino acid sequence: CASSPRGFNEQFF. The chain combines TRBV5-1 with TRBJ2-1, with D perhaps matching TRBD2 (6 bases). CDR1 and CDR2 from the germline V gene are SGHRS and YFSETQ. V was cut by 4 bases and J by 7 bases, with 12 bases left in between. The CDR3 contains 13 residues.

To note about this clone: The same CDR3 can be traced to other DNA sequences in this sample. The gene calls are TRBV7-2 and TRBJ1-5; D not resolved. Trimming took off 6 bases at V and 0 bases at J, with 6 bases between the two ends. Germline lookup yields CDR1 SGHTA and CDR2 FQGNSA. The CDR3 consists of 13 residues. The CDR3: CASSPSSNQPQHF. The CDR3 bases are TGTGCCAGCAGTCCCAGTAGCAATCAGCCCCAGCATTTT. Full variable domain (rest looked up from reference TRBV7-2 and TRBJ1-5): GAGVSQSPSNKVTEKGKDVELRCDPISGHTALYWYRQSLGQGLEFLIYFQGNSAPDKSGLPSDRFSAERTGGSVSTLTIQRTQQEDSAVYLCASSPSSNQPQHFGDGTRLSIL.

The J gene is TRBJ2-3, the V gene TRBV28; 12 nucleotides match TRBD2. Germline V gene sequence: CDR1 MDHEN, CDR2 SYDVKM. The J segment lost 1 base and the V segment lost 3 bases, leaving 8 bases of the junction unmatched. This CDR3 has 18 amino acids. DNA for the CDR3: TGTGCCAGCAGTTTCGGTCTAGCGGGGGGGCCGGGCACAGATACGCAGTATTTT. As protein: CASSFGLAGGPGTDTQYF.

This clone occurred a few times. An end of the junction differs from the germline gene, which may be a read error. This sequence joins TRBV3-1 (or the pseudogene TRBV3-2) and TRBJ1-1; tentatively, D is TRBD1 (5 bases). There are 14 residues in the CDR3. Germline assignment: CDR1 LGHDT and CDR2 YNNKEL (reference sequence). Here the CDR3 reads CASSQDLAGTGAFF. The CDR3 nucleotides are TGTGCCAGCAGCCAAGATTTGGCGGGGACTGGAGCTTTCTTT.

The CDR3 DNA follows: TGTGCCAGCAGCGCTCGACAGGGGAAGAACACCGGGGAGCTGTTTTTT. It specifies CASSARQGKNTGELFF. This rearrangement joins TRBV7-6 to TRBJ2-2, with 8 bases fitting TRBD1. The junction had 6 bases not matched to a gene; V was cut back by 5 bases and J by 1 base. Per the germline V gene, CDR1 is SGHVS and CDR2 is FNYEAQ. This CDR3 is 16 amino acids long.

The CDR3 region has the DNA TGTGCCAGCAGTGTGACAGGGAACCCCTACGAGCAGTACTTC. Its translation: CASSVTGNPYEQYF. The chain joins TRBV2 to TRBJ2-7, with 7 bases identical to TRBD1. V lost 4 bases and J lost 2; bases outside the gene matches: 5. CDR3 size: 14 residues. The germline CDR1 and CDR2 sequences are SNHLY and FYNNEI.

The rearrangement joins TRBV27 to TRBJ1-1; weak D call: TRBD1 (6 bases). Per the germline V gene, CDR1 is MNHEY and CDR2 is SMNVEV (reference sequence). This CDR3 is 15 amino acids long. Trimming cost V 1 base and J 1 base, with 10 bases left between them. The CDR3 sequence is CASSLLGAENTEAFF. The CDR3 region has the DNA TGTGCCAGCAGTTTATTGGGGGCAGAGAACACTGAAGCTTTCTTT.

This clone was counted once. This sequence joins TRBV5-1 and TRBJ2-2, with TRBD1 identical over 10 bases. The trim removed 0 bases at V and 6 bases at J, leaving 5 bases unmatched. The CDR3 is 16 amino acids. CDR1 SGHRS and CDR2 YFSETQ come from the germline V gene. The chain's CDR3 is CASSLAGDRGPGELFF. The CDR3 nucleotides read TGCGCCAGCAGCTTGGCCGGGGACAGGGGCCCCGGGGAGCTGTTTTTT.

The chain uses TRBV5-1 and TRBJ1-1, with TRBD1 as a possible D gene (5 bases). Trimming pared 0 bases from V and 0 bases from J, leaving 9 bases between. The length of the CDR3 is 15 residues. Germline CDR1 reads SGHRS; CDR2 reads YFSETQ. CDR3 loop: CASSLDRPLNTEAFF. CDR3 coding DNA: TGCGCCAGCAGCTTGGACAGGCCTTTGAACACTGAAGCTTTCTTT.